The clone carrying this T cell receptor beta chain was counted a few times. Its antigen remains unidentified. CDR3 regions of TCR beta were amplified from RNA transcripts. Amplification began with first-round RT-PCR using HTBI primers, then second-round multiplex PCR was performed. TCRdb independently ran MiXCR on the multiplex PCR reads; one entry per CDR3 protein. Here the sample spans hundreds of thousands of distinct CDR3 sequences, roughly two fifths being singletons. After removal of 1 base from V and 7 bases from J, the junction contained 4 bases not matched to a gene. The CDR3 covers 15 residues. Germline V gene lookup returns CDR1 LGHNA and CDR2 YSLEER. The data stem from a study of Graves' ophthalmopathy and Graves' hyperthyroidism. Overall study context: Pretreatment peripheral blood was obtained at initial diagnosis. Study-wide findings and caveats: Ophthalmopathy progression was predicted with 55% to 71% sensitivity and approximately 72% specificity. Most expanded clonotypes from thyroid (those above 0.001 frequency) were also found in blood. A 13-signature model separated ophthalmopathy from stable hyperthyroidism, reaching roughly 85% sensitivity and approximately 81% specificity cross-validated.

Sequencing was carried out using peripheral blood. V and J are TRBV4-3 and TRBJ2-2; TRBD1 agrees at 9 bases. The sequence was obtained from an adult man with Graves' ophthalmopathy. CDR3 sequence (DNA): TGCGCCAGCAGCCAAGTGGGGACAGGGTACGGGGAGCTGTTTTTT. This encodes CASSQVGTGYGELFF.